The present T cell receptor (beta chain) was sequenced within a study of T cell repertoires in cytomegalovirus infection. Study results and limitations: There were HLA-C-restricted CMV-specific TCR beta clonotypes dominating the ex vivo response.

One entry per CDR3 protein, called by TCRdb with MiXCR from the reads. The sample lists approximately 910,000 distinct CDR3 sequences; less than 35% were seen once. This clonotype was seen ten or more times. Its target is not known. The sample consisted of cultured CD8+ T cells from PBMCs, taken from culture after CMV antigen stimulation. The receptor comes from a human donor in good health (CMV status not recorded). Some clones in this sample may be carry-over from other donors' samples.

The CDR3 protein is CASFPSNFAYEQYV. The DNA of the CDR3 is TGTGCCAGCTTCCCCTCTAACTTTGCCTACGAGCAGTACGTC. J is TRBJ2-7 and V is TRBV5-6; no firm D call. Germline V lookup: CDR1 SGHDT, CDR2 YYEEEE. Trimming took 7 bases from V and 2 from J, leaving 16 bases between them. The CDR3 has 14 residues.